These T cell receptor beta chains were read from a single sample in a study of blood T cell repertoires in COVID-19. The repertoire was sequenced with immunoSEQ multiplex PCR; TCRdb's copy has only in-frame clones and lacks some. The data hold over 100,000 clones, with around 83% observed a single time. The sequencing input was peripheral blood. The receptors were sampled from a man between 65 and 85 years old with acute or convalescent COVID-19. The CDR3 runs from the conserved cysteine through the conserved F or W. D genes are given only for firm matches. Some rows mark clone size as missing; the rest say once, few, many or name a class of expanded clone.

d_call	v_call	clone_size	cdr3_length	j_call	cdr3_nt	cdr3_aa
-	TRBV19	-	13	TRBJ2-7	TGTGCTCTTACGGTCCCAGGGGGGAGCGAGCAGTACTTC	CALTVPGGSEQYF
-	TRBV12-3/TRBV12-4	-	13	TRBJ1-2	TGTGCCAGCAGTGCGCTACAGGGTAGCAGCTACACCTTC	CASSALQGSSYTF
TRBD2	TRBV10-3	once	16	TRBJ2-3	TGTGCCATCAGTCCTCTAGCGGGAGGGTGGACAGATACGCAGTATTTT	CAISPLAGGWTDTQYF
TRBD1	TRBV9	few	14	TRBJ1-5	TGTGCCAGCAGCGAGGGACAGGATAATCAGCCCCAGCATTTT	CASSEGQDNQPQHF
-	TRBV5-1	-	15	TRBJ1-6	TGCGCCAGCAGCTTGGAATCAGGGACTGATTCACCCCTCCACTTT	CASSLESGTDSPLHF
TRBD2	TRBV5-4	-	14	TRBJ2-5	TGTGCCAGCAGCTTGAGACTAGCCCAAGAGACCCAGTACTTC	CASSLRLAQETQYF
-	TRBV6-6	-	14	TRBJ2-4	TGTGCCAGCATGGGCGAACTAGCCAAAAACATTCAGTACTTC	CASMGELAKNIQYF
TRBD2	TRBV18	-	16	TRBJ2-3	TGTGCCAGCTCACCAAGCGGGGCGTCCCGCACAGATACGCAGTATTTT	CASSPSGASRTDTQYF
-	TRBV27	-	15	TRBJ2-2	TGTGCCAGCAGTTTAGGTCAGGGTTACACCGGGGAGCTGTTTTTT	CASSLGQGYTGELFF
-	TRBV5-1	-	14	TRBJ1-4	TGCGCCAGCAGCTTGAGAACCTACAATGAAAAACTGTTTTTT	CASSLRTYNEKLFF
-	TRBV5-1	once	13	TRBJ1-2	TGCGCCAGCAGCTTGGGGCAGGCCCCGGGCTACACCTTC	CASSLGQAPGYTF
-	TRBV30	-	15	TRBJ2-5	TGTGCCTGGAGGTTTGGGTTAGGGGGTCAAGAGACCCAGTACTTC	CAWRFGLGGQETQYF
TRBD1	TRBV7-9	-	13	TRBJ2-7	TGTGCCAGCAGCTTCGGGACAGCCTACGAGCAGTACTTC	CASSFGTAYEQYF
TRBD1	TRBV2	few	13	TRBJ1-2	TGTGCCAGCCCGACGGCAGGGGGCTATGGCTACACCTTC	CASPTAGGYGYTF
-	TRBV5-1	-	14	TRBJ2-1	TGCGCCAGCAGCTTAGGACAGTCCTACAATGAGCAGTTCTTC	CASSLGQSYNEQFF
-	TRBV28	-	16	TRBJ1-4	TGTGCCAGTACGACATTCTTAGTTGCAACTAATGAAAAACTGTTTTTT	CASTTFLVATNEKLFF
-	TRBV5-1	-	15	TRBJ2-7	TGCGCCAGCAGTAAAAACACCAGAGATACGCGGGAGCAGTACTTC	CASSKNTRDTREQYF
-	TRBV4-1	few	14	TRBJ2-2	TGCGCCAGCAGCCAAGGGAGGGAAAGCGGGGAGCTGTTTTTT	CASSQGRESGELFF
-	TRBV18	few	15	TRBJ1-1	TGTGCCAGCTCAACGAGCGCGACAGGGAACACTGAAGCTTTCTTT	CASSTSATGNTEAFF
TRBD2	TRBV6-2/TRBV6-3	-	17	TRBJ2-2	TGTGCCAGCAGTTACCGTGGACTAGCGGGAGTTAGTAGGGAGCTGTTTTTT	CASSYRGLAGVSRELFF
-	TRBV25-1	few	14	TRBJ2-1	TGTGCCAGCAGTCCGCTCGGAGGGAATAATGAGCAGTTCTTC	CASSPLGGNNEQFF
TRBD1	TRBV5-1	-	17	TRBJ1-3	TGCGCCAGCAGCCCCCGGGACAGGGTCGGATTTACAGGCACCATATATTTT	CASSPRDRVGFTGTIYF
-	TRBV29-1	-	14	TRBJ2-2	TGCAGCGTTCCCCGGGACACAGACACCGGGGAGCTGTTTTTT	CSVPRDTDTGELFF
-	TRBV5-1	-	14	TRBJ1-2	TGCGCCAGCAGCTTGGAGGGGGGGAACTATGGCTACACCTTC	CASSLEGGNYGYTF
TRBD1	TRBV19	-	14	TRBJ2-2	TGTGCCAGTAGGGACAGGGGGCGTCCCGGGGAGCTGTTTTTT	CASRDRGRPGELFF
TRBD1	TRBV18	-	16	TRBJ2-1	TGTGCCAGCTCACTCGAGATCGGACAGGGTTACAATGAGCAGTTCTTC	CASSLEIGQGYNEQFF